Below, 27 T cell receptor beta chains from the same sample are listed, as sequenced in a study of blood T cell repertoires in COVID-19. Produced via immunoSEQ multiplex PCR; TCRdb's table is partial and in-frame only. There are approximately 360,000 clones in the sample; around 83% occur only once, and about 4.9% lies in the top ten. Sequences were obtained from PBMCs or T cells enriched from blood (not recorded which). The origin of the receptors is a woman aged 45-65 years who had recovered from COVID-19.

The V gene is TRBV11-1, the J gene TRBJ1-6; 11 nucleotides align to TRBD1. Germline CDR1 and CDR2: SGHAT and FQDESV (reference sequence). Trimming at V came to 4 bases and at J to 8 bases, leaving 1 base not matched to a gene. The CDR3 loop spans 14 amino acids. This chain's CDR3 is CASSSDRGHSPLHF. Written as DNA, the CDR3 is TGTGCCAGCAGCTCGGACAGGGGGCATTCACCCCTCCACTTT.

This chain joins TRBV5-3 and TRBJ2-3; 7 positions agree with TRBD2. Being an ORF, TRBV5-3 has a function that is uncertain. The ends lost 6 bases at V and 1 base at J; junction bases unmatched: 11. The CDR3 contains 16 residues. Here the CDR3 reads CARTPGLAECTDTQYF. CDR3 sequence (DNA): TGTGCCAGAACCCCGGGGCTAGCGGAATGCACAGATACGCAGTATTTT.

The chain couples TRBV7-9 to TRBJ1-5; unclear D gene. Per germline, CDR1 SEHNR and CDR2 FQNEAQ (reference sequence). The CDR3 totals 13 residues. The ends were cut back, 1 base at V and 8 bases at J, with 9 bases in the middle. The CDR3 DNA is TGTGCCAGCAGCTTAGGGGCGCTGGAGCCCCAGCATTTT. Amino acid sequence: CASSLGALEPQHF.

V and J are TRBV7-9 and TRBJ2-3, with 12 bases that match TRBD2. Germline assignment: CDR1 SEHNR and CDR2 FQNEAQ (reference sequence). The V and J ends lost 5 bases and 8 bases, in that order; junction bases with no gene match: 11. This CDR3 has 16 amino acids. DNA of the CDR3: TGTGCCAGCAGCCGGAGAGCTAGCGGGGGGGAAGGTACGCAGTATTTT. Translation gives CASSRRASGGEGTQYF.

The chain uses TRBV7-8 and TRBJ1-3; 9 bases agree with TRBD1. V trimming: 3 bases; J trimming: 2 bases; junction bases outside the gene matches: 5. CDR3 size: 16 residues. Germline CDR1 is SGHVS and CDR2 is FQNEAQ. Here the CDR3 reads CASSLTGGATGNTIYF. DNA of the CDR3: TGTGCCAGCAGCTTGACAGGGGGTGCAACTGGAAACACCATATATTTT.

This chain connects TRBV7-2 to TRBJ1-5; D is perhaps TRBD1 (5 bases). V gave up 1 base and J gave up 1 base, with 8 bases separating them. The CDR3 is 15 amino acids. Per the germline V gene, CDR1 is SGHTA and CDR2 is FQGNSA. The CDR3 nucleotides are TGTGCCAGCAGCTTAGGGGGGGGGAGCAATCAGCCCCAGCATTTT. Translating gives CASSLGGGSNQPQHF.

J is TRBJ1-4 and V is TRBV7-8; no reliable D call. CDR1 SGHVS and CDR2 FQNEAQ come from the germline V gene. CDR3 size: 15 residues. V lost 1 base, J lost 3 bases, and 9 bases lay in between. This CDR3 is CASSLGPGANEKLFF. In DNA, the CDR3 is TGTGCCAGCAGCTTAGGGCCCGGGGCTAATGAAAAACTGTTTTTT.

The chain is built from TRBV4-2 and TRBJ1-2, with 9 bases identical to TRBD1. This CDR3 spans 14 amino acids. Germline V lookup: CDR1 LGHNA, CDR2 YNFKEQ. V shed 4 bases and J 8 bases; nucleotides not matched to a gene: 8. CDR3: CASSPGTGMYGYTF. The CDR3 DNA reads as TGTGCCAGCAGCCCCGGGACAGGGATGTACGGCTACACCTTC.

This clone was recorded only once. J is TRBJ2-3 and V is TRBV7-2; no clear D gene. Deletions cut 1 base from V and 8 bases from J, with 7 bases between. Germline CDR1 SGHTA, CDR2 FQGNSA. The length of the CDR3 is 12 residues. The CDR3 DNA sequence: TGTGCCAGCAGCTTAGGACTGGGTACGCAGTATTTT. Translating it yields CASSLGLGTQYF.

This clone has only one observation. The chain carries TRBV7-3 and TRBJ1-1; D not resolved. Germline CDR1 is SGHTA and CDR2 is FQGTGA. The CDR3 is made up of 13 amino acids. Trimming pared 5 bases from V and 5 bases from J, leaving 12 bases between. The CDR3 loop is CASSRETLTEAFF. The CDR3 nucleotides are TGTGCCAGCAGCCGAGAAACCTTAACTGAAGCTTTCTTT.

This clone was detected once. V usage is TRBV19 and J usage is TRBJ2-3, with a tentative D call TRBD2 (6 bases). V was clipped by 2 bases and J by 4 bases, with 10 bases between them. Germline-derived CDR1 and CDR2 are LNHDA and SQIVND (reference sequence). The CDR3 sequence is 14 residues long. The CDR3 loop is CASSIRGSSDTQYF. The DNA for the CDR3 is TGTGCCAGTAGTATACGGGGGAGCTCAGATACGCAGTATTTT.

This chain joins TRBV19 and TRBJ1-5; tentative D call: TRBD1 (5 bases). The CDR3 totals 14 residues. The germline V and J ends were trimmed by 5 bases and 0 bases, with 8 bases remaining between them. The germline gives CDR1 LNHDA, CDR2 SQIVND (reference sequence). The CDR3 nucleotides are TGTGCCAGTAGTTGGGGGGATAGCAATCAGCCCCAGCATTTT. Amino acids: CASSWGDSNQPQHF.

This rearrangement joins TRBV7-8 to TRBJ2-5; a weak D match, TRBD1 (7 bases). This CDR3 spans 16 amino acids. Trimming pared 5 bases from V and 2 bases from J, leaving 18 bases between. CDR1 is SGHVS, CDR2 FQNEAQ, per germline. CDR3 sequence (DNA): TGTGCCAGCAGCGAACAACGACAGGGAGGACAAGAGACCCAGTACTTC. This translates into CASSEQRQGGQETQYF.

V and J are TRBV6-2 or TRBV6-3 and TRBJ2-7; the match to TRBD1 covers 10 bases. CDR1 is MNHEY, CDR2 SVGEGT, per germline. The CDR3 has 14 residues. V trimming: 0 bases; J trimming: 6 bases; junction bases outside the gene matches: 2. As DNA, the CDR3 is TGTGCCAGCAGTTACTCTGGGACAGGGGTCGAGCAGTACTTC. This sequence encodes CASSYSGTGVEQYF.

The chain carries TRBV2 and TRBJ2-2, with 11 bases that match TRBD2. There are 18 residues in the CDR3. The V and J ends lost 6 bases and 9 bases, in that order; junction bases with no gene match: 18. The germline V gene has CDR1 SNHLY and CDR2 FYNNEI. The CDR3: CASSNTRTSGSLPRELFF. The DNA of the CDR3 is TGTGCCAGCAGCAATACCAGGACTAGCGGGTCTCTACCGAGGGAGCTGTTTTTT.

CDR3 region: CASGRGSGNQPQHF. As DNA, the CDR3 is TGTGCCAGCGGCAGGGGGTCGGGCAATCAGCCCCAGCATTTT. The chain carries TRBV6-5 and TRBJ1-5; 7 bases align to TRBD1. The CDR3 contains 14 residues. V shed 8 bases and J 2 bases; nucleotides not matched to a gene: 6. Germline CDR1 reads MNHEY; CDR2 reads SVGAGI.

This chain connects TRBV7-3 to TRBJ2-2, with D maybe TRBD2 (5 bases). The CDR3 length is 15 residues. V lost 2 bases, J lost 1 base, and 8 bases lay in between. Looked up from germline, CDR1 is SGHTA and CDR2 is FQGTGA. The CDR3 coding sequence is TGTGCCAGCAGCTTAGAGGGCGGGAACACCGGGGAGCTGTTTTTT. As protein: CASSLEGGNTGELFF.

This clone was recorded once. J is TRBJ2-1 and V is TRBV3-1 (or the pseudogene TRBV3-2); tentatively, D is TRBD2 (6 bases). Germline V gene sequence: CDR1 LGHDT, CDR2 YNNKEL (reference sequence). This CDR3 is built from 14 residues. The V end lost 4 bases, the J end lost 5 bases, and 12 bases lay between the germline ends. The CDR3 DNA reads TGTGCCAGCAGCCTCGGAGGAGGGGACAATGAGCAGTTCTTC. Amino acids: CASSLGGGDNEQFF.

This chain links TRBV5-1 with TRBJ2-3; weak D call: TRBD2 (5 bases). In germline, CDR1 is SGHRS, CDR2 YFSETQ. The CDR3 length is 15 residues. Trimming took 3 bases from V and 3 from J, leaving 14 bases between them. The CDR3 region is CASSSISRGTDTQYF. The CDR3, as DNA: TGCGCCAGCAGCTCGATCTCCCGCGGGACAGATACGCAGTATTTT. Full variable domain (outside the CDR3, taken from reference TRBV5-1 and TRBJ2-3): KAGVTQTPRYLIKTRGQQVTLSCSPISGHRSVSWYQQTPGQGLQFLFEYFSETQRNKGNFPGRFSGRQFSNSRSEMNVSTLELGDSALYLCASSSISRGTDTQYFGPGTRLTVL.

The CDR3 sequence: CASSLQGQVAFF. Written as DNA, the CDR3 is TGTGCCAGCAGCCTCCAGGGACAGGTCGCTTTCTTT. V and J are TRBV5-6 and TRBJ1-1; TRBD1 aligns across 8 bases. The CDR3 has 12 amino acids. Trimming took 4 bases from V and 11 from J; bases not matched to a gene: 7. Per germline, CDR1 SGHDT and CDR2 YYEEEE.

This sequence joins TRBV19 and TRBJ2-1; possible D gene TRBD2, 6 bases. V was clipped by 6 bases and J by 6 bases, with 12 bases between them. Germline assignment: CDR1 LNHDA and CDR2 SQIVND (reference sequence). CDR3 length equals 13 residues. CDR3 residues: CASRPGGANEQFF. In DNA, the CDR3 is TGTGCCAGTAGGCCCGGGGGTGCCAATGAGCAGTTCTTC. Filled out from reference TRBV19 and TRBJ2-1, the complete variable domain reads DGGITQSPKYLFRKEGQNVTLSCEQNLNHDAMYWYRQDPGQGLRLIYYSQIVNDFQKGDIAEGYSVSREKKESFPLTVTSAQKNPTAFYLCASRPGGANEQFFGPGTRLTVL.

Only one count was recorded for this clone. This chain joins TRBV6-5 and TRBJ1-1, with 7 positions matching TRBD1. The CDR3 sequence is 16 residues long. The ends lost 3 bases at V and 4 bases at J; junction bases unmatched: 11. Germline V gene data show CDR1 as MNHEY and CDR2 as SVGAGI. CDR3 protein: CASSYRFRQGTTEAFF. In DNA, the CDR3 is TGTGCCAGCAGTTATCGTTTTCGACAGGGTACCACTGAAGCTTTCTTT.

This clone was seen only a few times. The chain recombines TRBV5-1 with TRBJ2-2, with D maybe TRBD1 (6 bases). The CDR3 length is 16 residues. Germline CDR1 is SGHRS and CDR2 is YFSETQ. The ends were cut back, 0 bases at V and 4 bases at J, with 13 bases in the middle. The DNA of the CDR3 is TGCGCCAGCAGCTTGGTAGGGGACATCCGCACCGGGGAGCTGTTTTTT. Translated: CASSLVGDIRTGELFF. Looking up the rest from reference TRBV5-1 and TRBJ2-2 gives the full variable domain: KAGVTQTPRYLIKTRGQQVTLSCSPISGHRSVSWYQQTPGQGLQFLFEYFSETQRNKGNFPGRFSGRQFSNSRSEMNVSTLELGDSALYLCASSLVGDIRTGELFFGEGSRLTVL.

This rearrangement joins TRBV7-2 to TRBJ1-1; 8 bases align to TRBD1. The CDR3 covers 14 residues. The germline V gene encodes CDR1 SGHTA and CDR2 FQGNSA. V dropped 5 bases and J dropped 4; count of bases not matched to a gene: 6. The CDR3 sequence is CASSTLQGGTEAFF. The DNA for the CDR3 is TGTGCCAGCAGCACCCTACAGGGGGGCACTGAAGCTTTCTTT.

The V call is TRBV5-1, the J call TRBJ1-1; 10 bases are a match to TRBD1. CDR1 is SGHRS, CDR2 YFSETQ, per germline. The CDR3 length is 17 residues. V was pared by 5 bases and J by 7 bases, with 17 bases of the junction left unmatched. DNA for the CDR3: TGCGCCAGCAGTCCGCCCGGGACAGGGGCCGCTAACGATGAAGCTTTCTTT. As protein: CASSPPGTGAANDEAFF.

This clone was detected only once. The rearrangement joins TRBV5-1 to TRBJ2-2; D remains ambiguous. The germline V gene has CDR1 SGHRS and CDR2 YFSETQ. The CDR3 is 15 residues long. Between the trimmed V and J ends, which lost 0 bases and 1 base, there was a span of 7 bases. The CDR3 DNA reads as TGCGCCAGCAGCTTGGGGCAAATGAACACCGGGGAGCTGTTTTTT. It is translated as CASSLGQMNTGELFF.

The V gene is TRBV30, the J gene TRBJ1-2, with 9 bases identical to TRBD1. V trimming: 6 bases; J trimming: 8 bases; junction bases outside the gene matches: 13. Germline V gene lookup returns CDR1 GTSNPN and CDR2 SVGIG (reference sequence). CDR3 length: 14 residues. The CDR3 loop is CACSQDRGVSGYTF. For the CDR3, the DNA is TGTGCCTGCTCACAGGACAGGGGAGTTAGCGGCTACACCTTC.